Below, 26 T cell receptor beta chains from the same sample are listed, as sequenced in a study of glioma-infiltrating T cells after dendritic cell vaccination. The data were produced by immunoSEQ multiplex PCR, yet TCRdb's version contains in-frame clones alone and is incomplete. The sample contains about 50,000 clones, around 89% of which appear only once. Time point noted: after dendritic cell vaccination, including at tumor progression/relapse. This specimen consisted of blood, obtained after dendritic cell vaccination. Receptors were obtained from a human donor with glioblastoma.

The chain uses TRBV6-1 and TRBJ1-5, with D tentatively TRBD1 (6 bases). This CDR3 comprises 13 residues. CDR1 MNHNS and CDR2 SASEGT come from the germline V gene. Trimming left V 5 bases short and J 7 bases short, with 12 bases between. The CDR3 DNA reads TGTGCCAGCAGTCACAGGGATGGGCAGCCCCAGCATTTT. Protein: CASSHRDGQPQHF.

The J gene is TRBJ2-7, the V gene TRBV19, with TRBD1 matching over 7 bases. The ends lost 5 bases at V and 5 bases at J; junction bases unmatched: 15. The CDR3 totals 16 residues. Germline V gives CDR1 LNHDA, CDR2 SQIVND (reference sequence). The chain's CDR3 is CASSRRRGTEKNEQYF. The CDR3 DNA sequence: TGTGCCAGTAGTCGCCGCAGGGGGACAGAGAAGAACGAGCAGTACTTC. Based on the CDR3 plus reference TRBV19 and TRBJ2-7, the full variable domain is DGGITQSPKYLFRKEGQNVTLSCEQNLNHDAMYWYRQDPGQGLRLIYYSQIVNDFQKGDIAEGYSVSREKKESFPLTVTSAQKNPTAFYLCASSRRRGTEKNEQYFGPGTRLTVT.

The V and J genes are TRBV28 and TRBJ1-5; D is unresolved. The CDR3 runs 15 residues. Germline V gives CDR1 MDHEN, CDR2 SYDVKM. V lost 3 bases to trimming and J lost 1 base, with 10 bases between them. Here the CDR3 DNA reads TGTGCCAGCAGTTTTAATAGTGCCAGCAATCAGCCCCAGCATTTT. The encoded protein is CASSFNSASNQPQHF. The full variable domain, with the rest looked up from reference TRBV28 and TRBJ1-5, is DVKVTQSSRYLVKRTGEKVFLECVQDMDHENMFWYRQDPGLGLRLIYFSYDVKMKEKGDIPEGYSVSREKKERFSLILESASTNQTSMYLCASSFNSASNQPQHFGDGTRLSIL.

The gene calls are TRBV6-5 and TRBJ1-2; the D gene is possibly TRBD1 (5 bases). CDR1 MNHEY and CDR2 SVGAGI come from the germline V gene. Trimming removed 5 bases at V and 5 bases at J, with 12 bases between. CDR3 size: 13 residues. The CDR3: CASSEIQEYGYTF. In DNA, the CDR3 is TGTGCCAGCAGTGAGATACAGGAATATGGCTACACCTTC.

The genes are TRBV6-5 and TRBJ1-2; 9 bases are shared with TRBD1. Looked up from germline, CDR1 is MNHEY and CDR2 is SVGAGI. V lost 4 bases and J lost 9; bases outside the gene matches: 9. This CDR3 has 14 amino acids. CDR3 region: CASSSGTGFFRYTF. As DNA, the CDR3 is TGTGCCAGCAGTTCGGGGACAGGGTTTTTCCGCTACACCTTC.

This clone was observed once. This sequence joins TRBV27 and TRBJ1-1; D is undetermined. Germline V lookup: CDR1 MNHEY, CDR2 SMNVEV (reference sequence). V was shortened by 4 bases and J by 1 base, with 10 bases between the two germline ends. This CDR3 is built from 14 residues. The CDR3 reads CASSWALGNTEAFF. CDR3 DNA: TGTGCCAGCAGTTGGGCGTTGGGGAACACTGAAGCTTTCTTT.

This chain links TRBV30 with TRBJ2-6, with a weak D call TRBD1 (5 bases). Germline loops: CDR1 GTSNPN, CDR2 SVGIG (reference sequence). This CDR3 has 15 residues. Deletions cut 1 base from V and 0 bases from J, with 7 bases between. The CDR3 bases are TGTGCCTGGAGTGCAGGGAACTCTGGGGCCAACGTCCTGACTTTC. Amino acids: CAWSAGNSGANVLTF.

The chain couples TRBV7-9 to TRBJ2-3; 14 bases align to TRBD2. CDR1 is SEHNR, CDR2 FQNEAQ, per germline (reference sequence). With V trimmed by 5 bases and J by 6 bases, 4 bases remained unmatched. The CDR3 extends over 15 amino acids. CDR3 DNA sequence: TGTGCCAGCAGCCTGGGGACTAGCGGGAGCGATACGCAGTATTTT. Translated: CASSLGTSGSDTQYF.

This clone was counted a single time. The rearrangement uses TRBV10-3 and TRBJ1-6, with D unresolved. V was pared by 4 bases and J by 7 bases, with 5 bases between. CDR1 ENHRY and CDR2 SYGVKD come from the germline V gene. The CDR3 is made up of 12 amino acids. The CDR3 coding sequence is TGTGCCATCAGTGGCGGGAATTCACCCCTCCACTTT. This gives the protein CAISGGNSPLHF.

The chain has TRBV5-4 and TRBJ1-3; a possible D gene is TRBD1 (6 bases). The ends were cut back, 0 bases at V and 0 bases at J, with 7 bases in the middle. CDR3 length: 15 amino acids. Germline lookup yields CDR1 SGHNT and CDR2 YYREEE (reference sequence). The CDR3 protein is CASSLDRVSGNTIYF. The CDR3 coding sequence is TGTGCCAGCAGCTTGGACAGGGTCTCTGGAAACACCATATATTTT.

This clone was found a few times. The chain joins TRBV2 to TRBJ1-3; 11 bases match TRBD1. CDR1 is SNHLY, CDR2 FYNNEI, per germline. The CDR3 length is 15 residues. V dropped 7 bases and J dropped 4; count of bases not matched to a gene: 6. CDR3: CASKWTGGAGNTIYF. The CDR3 DNA reads as TGTGCCAGCAAGTGGACAGGGGGCGCGGGAAACACCATATATTTT.

The rearrangement uses TRBV30 and TRBJ2-7; 11 bases match TRBD2. CDR1 and CDR2 from the germline V gene are GTSNPN and SVGIG (reference sequence). V lost 3 bases to trimming and J lost 6 bases; unmatched junction nucleotides: 16. The CDR3 length is 17 residues. The CDR3 reads CAWRGTSGVGRVSEQYF. The CDR3 DNA follows: TGTGCCTGGAGAGGGACTAGCGGTGTCGGGAGGGTCTCCGAGCAGTACTTC.

The rearrangement links TRBV5-8 to TRBJ2-7, with 9 nucleotides matching TRBD1. CDR1 is SGHTS, CDR2 YDEGEE, per germline. With V trimmed by 4 bases and J by 2 bases, 7 bases remained unmatched. The length of the CDR3 is 15 residues. CDR3 protein: CASSPPGTGTYEQYF. The DNA of the CDR3 is TGTGCCAGCAGCCCTCCCGGGACAGGGACCTACGAGCAGTACTTC.

The chain carries TRBV5-1 and TRBJ2-5; D is possibly TRBD2 (6 bases). V dropped 3 bases and J dropped 5 bases, with 17 bases sitting between them. The CDR3 covers 15 residues. CDR1 SGHRS and CDR2 YFSETQ come from the germline V gene. CDR3 nucleotides: TGCGCCAGCAGCTCCCTGACTAGTTCACGGGAGACCCAGTACTTC. This translates into CASSSLTSSRETQYF.

The chain couples TRBV7-9 to TRBJ1-1; tentative D call: TRBD1 (6 bases). V lost 1 base to trimming and J lost 1 base, with 13 bases between them. This CDR3 region has 16 residues. The V gene's germline CDR1 is SEHNR and CDR2 FQNEAQ (reference sequence). CDR3 nucleotide sequence: TGTGCCAGCAGCTTAGACCAGGGGATAAGGAACACTGAAGCTTTCTTT. Amino acids: CASSLDQGIRNTEAFF.

The chain uses TRBV25-1 and TRBJ1-2; a possible D gene is TRBD1 (5 bases). CDR1 and CDR2 from the germline V gene are MGHDK and SYGVNS. Trimming stripped 2 bases from V and 5 bases from J, with 9 bases between. There are 13 residues in the CDR3. Here the CDR3 reads CASSENGGYGYTF. CDR3 nucleotide sequence: TGTGCCAGCAGTGAAAACGGGGGGTATGGCTACACCTTC.

This chain uses TRBV7-8 with TRBJ2-7, with TRBD1 matching over 7 bases. The trim removed 4 bases at V and 3 bases at J, leaving 3 bases unmatched. Germline V gene data show CDR1 as SGHVS and CDR2 as FQNEAQ. The CDR3 spans 13 residues. CDR3 bases: TGTGCCAGCAGCTGGGGGACAGTCTACGAGCAGTACTTC. It is translated as CASSWGTVYEQYF.

The chain has TRBV9 and TRBJ2-1; a weak D match, TRBD2 (6 bases). CDR3 length: 15 residues. Germline CDR1 and CDR2: SGDLS and YYNGEE. Trimming removed 3 bases at V and 6 bases at J, with 16 bases between. The CDR3 loop reads CASSGIRTIGNEQFF. CDR3 bases: TGTGCCAGCAGCGGTATCAGGACTATCGGCAATGAGCAGTTCTTC.

This rearrangement joins TRBV29-1 to TRBJ2-1; TRBD2 matches at 8 bases. Trimming cost V 7 bases and J 0 bases; bases outside gene matches: 5. This CDR3 contains 14 residues. CDR1 and CDR2 (germline): SQVTM, ANQGSEA. The chain's CDR3 is CSGKGLGSYNEQFF. CDR3 coding DNA: TGCAGCGGAAAGGGACTAGGCTCCTACAATGAGCAGTTCTTC.

This rearrangement joins TRBV30 to TRBJ1-1; 9 positions agree with TRBD1. This CDR3 is 12 amino acids long. The V and J ends lost 7 bases and 10 bases, in that order; junction bases with no gene match: 10. From germline, CDR1 is GTSNPN and CDR2 SVGIG (reference sequence). This chain's CDR3 is CASGREDRGAFF. CDR3 in DNA: TGTGCCTCAGGACGAGAGGACAGGGGAGCTTTCTTT.

This clone was seen more than once but under ten times. The V call is TRBV27, the J call TRBJ2-7; 11 bases align to TRBD2. This CDR3 is built from 17 residues. V shed 3 bases and J 2 bases; nucleotides not matched to a gene: 9. Germline V gene lookup returns CDR1 MNHEY and CDR2 SMNVEV (reference sequence). Here the CDR3 reads CASSFNPGTSGPYEQYF. The CDR3 bases are TGTGCCAGCAGTTTTAATCCTGGGACTAGCGGACCCTACGAGCAGTACTTC.

This clone was picked up one time. This chain uses TRBV5-6 with TRBJ2-3; D is possibly TRBD1 (6 bases). The CDR3 is made up of 16 amino acids. The germline V and J ends were trimmed by 2 bases and 4 bases, with 17 bases remaining between them. Germline CDR1 and CDR2: SGHDT and YYEEEE. CDR3 sequence reads: CASSLGFGTGPDTQYF. The CDR3 DNA sequence: TGTGCCAGCAGCTTAGGATTTGGAACAGGGCCAGATACGCAGTATTTT.

The genes are TRBV9 and TRBJ2-1; tentatively, D is TRBD2 (6 bases). This CDR3 is 17 amino acids long. Trimming took off 2 bases at V and 4 bases at J, with 19 bases between the two ends. Germline CDR1 and CDR2: SGDLS and YYNGEE. The chain's CDR3 is CASSVESAGRLYNEQFF. The CDR3 DNA follows: TGTGCCAGCAGCGTCGAATCGGCGGGAAGGTTGTACAATGAGCAGTTCTTC.

The chain combines TRBV2 with TRBJ2-1; D not resolved. Trimming shortened V by 7 bases and J by 4 bases, and 5 bases separated the two germline ends. The germline CDR1 and CDR2 sequences are SNHLY and FYNNEI. CDR3 length equals 11 residues. CDR3 nucleotide sequence: TGTGCCAGCACTCTATACAATGAGCAGTTCTTC. It yields the protein CASTLYNEQFF. The variable domain in full, completed from reference TRBV2 and TRBJ2-1, reads EPEVTQTPSHQVTQMGQEVILRCVPISNHLYFYWYRQILGQKVEFLVSFYNNEISEKSEIFDDQFSVERPDGSNFTLKIRSTKLEDSAMYFCASTLYNEQFFGPGTRLTVL.

The rearrangement uses TRBV30 and TRBJ1-1, with 11 positions matching TRBD1. J lost 7 bases, V lost 8 bases, and 6 bases had no gene match. CDR3 length: 12 residues. Per the germline V gene, CDR1 is GTSNPN and CDR2 is SVGIG (reference sequence). CDR3 nucleotides: TGTGCCGGGGGACAGGGGGTCGGTGAAGCTTTCTTT. The encoded protein is CAGGQGVGEAFF.

The V call is TRBV27, the J call TRBJ2-1; 7 nucleotides agree with TRBD2. Germline V CDR1 and CDR2: MNHEY, SMNVEV (reference sequence). The CDR3 runs to 14 residues. Trimming at V came to 3 bases and at J to 6 bases, leaving 5 bases not matched to a gene. For the CDR3, the DNA is TGTGCCAGCAGTTTTACCAGCGGGATCAATGAGCAGTTCTTC. Its protein is CASSFTSGINEQFF.